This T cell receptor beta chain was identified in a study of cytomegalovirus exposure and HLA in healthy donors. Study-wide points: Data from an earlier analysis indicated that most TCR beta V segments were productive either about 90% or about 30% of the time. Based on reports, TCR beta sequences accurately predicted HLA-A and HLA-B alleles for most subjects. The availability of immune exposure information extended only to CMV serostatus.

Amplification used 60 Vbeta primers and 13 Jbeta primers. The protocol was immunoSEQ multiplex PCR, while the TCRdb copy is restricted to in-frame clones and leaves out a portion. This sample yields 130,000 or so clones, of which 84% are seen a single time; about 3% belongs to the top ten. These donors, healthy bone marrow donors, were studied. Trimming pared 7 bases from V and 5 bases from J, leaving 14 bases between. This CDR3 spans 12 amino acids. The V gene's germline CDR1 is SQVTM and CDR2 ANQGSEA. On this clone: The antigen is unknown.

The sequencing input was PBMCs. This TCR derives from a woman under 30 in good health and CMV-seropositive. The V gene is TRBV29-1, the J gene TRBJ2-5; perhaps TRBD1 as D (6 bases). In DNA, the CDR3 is TGCAGCGGTCTCAGGGGTTCTGAGACCCAGTACTTC. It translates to CSGLRGSETQYF.